This TCR beta chain came from a study of OX40 agonist ivuxolimab in advanced cancers. Broader study findings: Antigen specificity of clonally expanded peripheral T cells was not established.

This clone is classed as hyperexpanded (1% or more). Antigen unknown. If patients had autoimmune disease history or systemic immunosuppression, they were excluded. This table comes from immunoSEQ multiplex PCR, and its TCRdb copy is limited to in-frame clones, with some not included. Of some 6,000 clones listed, roughly four fifths are singletons. This CDR3 has 13 amino acids. Trimming stripped 6 bases from V and 4 bases from J, with 12 bases between. Germline V gene lookup returns CDR1 MDHEN and CDR2 SYDVKM. The source material was CD4+ or CD8+ T cells sorted from blood, sampled in a trial of the OX40 agonist ivuxolimab. The chain links TRBV28 to TRBJ1-2; D might be TRBD1 (6 bases). The sequence came from an adult with an advanced solid tumor such as melanoma, head and neck, liver or kidney cancer. The CDR3 region is CASSDDRTYGYTF. DNA for the CDR3: TGTGCCAGCAGCGACGACAGGACCTATGGCTACACCTTC.